The 10 T cell receptor beta chains given below trace back to one sample, sequenced in a study of T-cell reconstitution after alpha-beta-depleted transplantation in children. General observations from the study: Most T-cell counts and diversity one year after the transplant came from T cells that were newly produced.

No cognate antigen is known for these TCRs. Preparation of the TCRbeta library was carried out with unique molecular identifiers. TCRdb reprocessed the PCR reads with MiXCR, giving one entry per CDR3 protein. Counted here are about 300,000 distinct CDR3 sequences, over 7% occurring once; the ten biggest clones make up approximately 9%. The sample here was peripheral blood, taken 360 days after TCRalphabeta/CD19-depleted stem cell transplant. Source of these receptors: a female patient under 10 years old who had a stem cell transplant for Fanconi anemia, so the T cells may come from the graft donor.

In its sample, this clonotype was seen a few times. The rearrangement links TRBV7-9 to TRBJ1-2, with D possibly being TRBD1 (5 bases). The V gene lost 5 bases and the J gene lost 8 bases, with 24 bases spanning the gap. CDR1 and CDR2 from the germline V gene are SEHNR and FQNEAQ (reference sequence). The CDR3 loop spans 16 amino acids. CDR3 sequence: CASSDTLKGVLQGYTF. The CDR3 bases are TGTGCCAGCAGCGATACCCTGAAAGGGGTTCTTCAAGGCTACACCTTC.

This clonotype was counted ten times or more. This chain links TRBV29-1 with TRBJ2-5; D gene ambiguous. This CDR3 has 13 residues. In germline, CDR1 is SQVTM, CDR2 ANQGSEA. V was trimmed by 4 bases and J by 1 base, leaving 10 bases between them. The DNA of the CDR3 is TGCAGCGTTGCGGGCAGCGTCCAAGAGACCCAGTACTTC. Its translation is CSVAGSVQETQYF.

There are many counts of this clonotype. The chain links TRBV20-1 to TRBJ1-5; weak D call: TRBD1 (5 bases). The CDR3 loop spans 14 amino acids. The V and J ends lost 7 bases and 0 bases respectively, with 13 bases between them. Germline V CDR1 and CDR2: DFQATT, SNEGSKA (reference sequence). CDR3 amino acids: CSVRKTASNQPQHF. In DNA form, the CDR3 reads TGCAGTGTCAGAAAGACAGCTAGCAATCAGCCCCAGCATTTT.

This clonotype was detected many times. The chain combines TRBV2 with TRBJ2-7; the D is unclear. Trimming took 5 bases from V and 4 from J, leaving 9 bases between them. This CDR3 spans 12 amino acids. The V gene's germline CDR1 is SNHLY and CDR2 FYNNEI. The DNA of the CDR3 is TGTGCCAGCAGTCCACGGAGTTACGAGCAGTACGTC. The encoded protein is CASSPRSYEQYV.

This clonotype was seen ten or more times. V usage is TRBV20-1 and J usage is TRBJ1-1, with D hard to call. Germline V gene data show CDR1 as DFQATT and CDR2 as SNEGSKA (reference sequence). V shed 1 base and J shed 6 bases, with 12 bases lying between them. The CDR3 is made up of 13 amino acids. The CDR3 DNA reads TGCAGTGCTAGAGTCCTGGCTAGCGCTGAAGCTTTCTTT. Amino acids: CSARVLASAEAFF.

This clonotype has more than one count but fewer than ten. This rearrangement joins TRBV20-1 to TRBJ1-2; 7 nucleotides line up with TRBD1. Trimming cost V 6 bases and J 4 bases; bases outside gene matches: 8. Germline CDR1 and CDR2: DFQATT and SNEGSKA (reference sequence). The CDR3 runs 13 residues. The CDR3 DNA reads as TGCAGTGCCCAACTCGACAGGGCCTATGGCTACACCTTC. Its translation: CSAQLDRAYGYTF.

The chain carries TRBV20-1 and TRBJ2-1; a possible D gene is TRBD2 (6 bases). V was pared by 0 bases and J by 7 bases, with 16 bases between. Germline CDR1 and CDR2: DFQATT and SNEGSKA (reference sequence). The CDR3 is made up of 15 amino acids. The CDR3 region has the DNA TGCAGTGCTAGAGATTTGAGGCGGGGCGGGAATGAGCAGTTCTTC. Amino acids: CSARDLRRGGNEQFF.

This clonotype was counted between two and nine times. The chain links TRBV3-1 to TRBJ2-7; a weak D match, TRBD2 (5 bases). The ends were cut back, 1 base at V and 2 bases at J, with 12 bases in the middle. The CDR3 is 15 amino acids. The germline CDR1 and CDR2 sequences are LGHDT and YNNKEL (reference sequence). The CDR3 coding sequence is TGTGCCAGCAGCCAAGTGGTGGGAGCCGCCTACGAGCAGTACTTC. Its translation is CASSQVVGAAYEQYF.

This clonotype showed up many times. CDR3 loop: CASSLGRRQETQYF. Here the CDR3 DNA reads TGTGCCAGCAGCTTAGGCCGACGGCAAGAGACCCAGTACTTC. The genes are TRBV13 and TRBJ2-5; D not resolved. Per germline, CDR1 PRHDT and CDR2 FYEKMQ (reference sequence). The CDR3 runs to 14 residues. Trimming removed 0 bases from V and 2 bases from J, with 7 bases in between.

The chain combines TRBV20-1 with TRBJ2-7; D is undetermined. Trimming pared 1 base from V and 2 bases from J, leaving 6 bases between. This CDR3 is built from 12 residues. The germline CDR1 and CDR2 sequences are DFQATT and SNEGSKA (reference sequence). The CDR3 coding sequence is TGCAGTGCTAGAGCTAACCCCTACGAGCAGTACGTC. It specifies CSARANPYEQYV.